Presented here are 29 T cell receptor beta chains from one specimen sequenced in a study of T cells after yellow fever vaccination. TCRdb re-called the 5' RACE reads with MiXCR, one entry per CDR3 protein. There are 110,000 to 150,000 distinct CDR3 sequences in the sample; just over 6.5% occur only once, and more than 0.55% lies in the top ten. The sequences come from CD4+ T cells sorted from PBMCs, collected 10 days after the yellow fever booster vaccination. The receptors were sampled from a man younger than 40 who received the YFV17D yellow fever vaccine.

This chain links TRBV29-1 with TRBJ2-1, with TRBD2 matching over 7 bases. In germline, CDR1 is SQVTM, CDR2 ANQGSEA. CDR3 length: 14 amino acids. V shed 7 bases and J 13 bases; nucleotides not matched to a gene: 19. The CDR3, as DNA: TGCAGCGAATCCCACTGGTTAGCGGGTACAGAACAGTTCTTC. Amino acids: CSESHWLAGTEQFF.

In this sample, this clonotype turned up many times. The V gene is TRBV12-3 or TRBV12-4, the J gene TRBJ1-6; tentative D call: TRBD1 (5 bases). This CDR3 contains 16 residues. The V and J ends lost 6 bases and 0 bases respectively, with 12 bases between them. The CDR3 coding sequence is TGTGCCAGCAGCCCGACAGTGAGCTCCTATAATTCACCCCTCCACTTT. Translation gives CASSPTVSSYNSPLHF.

This clonotype has at least ten counts. This sequence joins TRBV11-3 and TRBJ2-7; D perhaps matches TRBD1 (5 bases). V dropped 2 bases and J dropped 6 bases, with 8 bases sitting between them. Looked up from germline, CDR1 is SGHNT and CDR2 is YENEEA. This CDR3 region has 12 residues. CDR3 sequence reads: CASSLWGSEQYF. For the CDR3, the DNA is TGTGCCAGCAGCTTATGGGGCAGCGAGCAGTACTTC. Looking up the rest from reference TRBV11-3 and TRBJ2-7 gives the full variable domain: EAGVVQSPRYKIIEKKQPVAFWCNPISGHNTLYWYLQNLGQGPELLIRYENEEAVDDSQLPKDRFSAERLKGVDSTLKIQPAELGDSAVYLCASSLWGSEQYFGPGTRLTVT.

This clonotype was counted many times. This CDR3 reads CSAILASGTQYF. The CDR3 nucleotides read TGCAGTGCTATCTTAGCCAGCGGGACCCAGTATTTT. The genes are TRBV20-1 and TRBJ2-3, with 7 bases that match TRBD2. The CDR3 totals 12 residues. Germline-derived CDR1 and CDR2 are DFQATT and SNEGSKA (reference sequence). The junction had 10 bases not matched to a gene; V was cut back by 4 bases and J by 12 bases.

This clonotype was recorded many times. V is TRBV6-5 and J is TRBJ2-2; D is undetermined. Per germline, CDR1 MNHEY and CDR2 SVGAGI. CDR3 length: 15 residues. Trimming shortened V by 7 bases and J by 4 bases, and 16 bases separated the two germline ends. CDR3 in amino acids: CASKVPLGSTGELFF. For the CDR3, the DNA is TGTGCCAGCAAAGTCCCCCTTGGCAGCACCGGGGAGCTGTTTTTT.

Ten or more counts support this clonotype. The V call is TRBV11-2, the J call TRBJ2-1, with D perhaps assigned TRBD1 or TRBD2 (5 bases each). The CDR3 contains 15 residues. Germline assignment: CDR1 SGHAT and CDR2 FQNNGV. Trimming pared 2 bases from V and 5 bases from J, leaving 13 bases between. The CDR3 reads CASSLTPGANNEQFF. The CDR3 bases are TGTGCCAGCAGCTTAACCCCCGGGGCGAACAATGAGCAGTTCTTC.

With respect to this clonotype: This may come from a read error, since a much larger clone is one base off. The J gene is TRBJ2-5, the V gene TRBV20-1; 12 nucleotides match TRBD2. This CDR3 is built from 17 residues. From germline, CDR1 is DFQATT and CDR2 SNEGSKA (reference sequence). CDR3 sequence reads: CSARDLLTSGSRETKYF. The CDR3 nucleotides read TGCAGTGCTAGAGATCTTCTGACTAGCGGGAGTCGAGAGACCAAGTACTTC.

This clonotype was counted only a few times. The chain combines TRBV29-1 with TRBJ2-1, with TRBD2 identical over 10 bases. Germline loops: CDR1 SQVTM, CDR2 ANQGSEA. V shed 6 bases and J 6 bases; nucleotides not matched to a gene: 8. The CDR3 runs to 14 residues. In nucleotides, the CDR3 is TGCAGCGTGTTTCCGGGACTAGCGAGCAATGAGCAGTTCTTC. As protein: CSVFPGLASNEQFF.

This clonotype was counted many times. The rearrangement links TRBV6-1 to TRBJ2-2; 11 bases fit TRBD2. From germline, CDR1 is MNHNS and CDR2 SASEGT. V shed 8 bases and J 4 bases; nucleotides not matched to a gene: 9. The CDR3 is 16 residues long. CDR3 loop: CASGELAGAATGELFF. The CDR3 coding sequence is TGTGCCAGCGGGGAACTAGCGGGAGCGGCCACCGGGGAGCTGTTTTTT.

In this sample, this clonotype turned up many times. V usage is TRBV11-2 and J usage is TRBJ2-1; D possibly corresponds to TRBD2 (5 bases). V gave up 4 bases and J gave up 12 bases, with 10 bases separating them. The CDR3 has 11 amino acids. CDR1 is SGHAT and CDR2 is FQNNGV in the germline V gene. Here the CDR3 DNA reads TGTGCCAGCAGCTGGACCGAGGGGCAGTTCTTC. It codes for CASSWTEGQFF. Full variable domain (missing parts from reference TRBV11-2 and TRBJ2-1): EAGVAQSPRYKIIEKRQSVAFWCNPISGHATLYWYQQILGQGPKLLIQFQNNGVVDDSQLPKDRFSAERLKGVDSTLKIQPAKLEDSAVYLCASSWTEGQFFGPGTRLTVL.

The sample holds many counts of this clonotype. The chain combines TRBV10-3 with TRBJ2-3; D not certain. Per germline, CDR1 ENHRY and CDR2 SYGVKD. The CDR3 contains 14 residues. Trimming shortened V by 0 bases and J by 4 bases, and 8 bases separated the two germline ends. CDR3 coding DNA: TGTGCCATCAGTGAGTCTAAGACTCCAGATACGCAGTATTTT. This encodes CAISESKTPDTQYF.

Ten or more counts support this clonotype. V gene TRBV25-1 combines with J gene TRBJ2-7; D is undetermined. Trimming took 1 base from V and 6 from J, leaving 7 bases between them. Germline lookup yields CDR1 MGHDK and CDR2 SYGVNS. The CDR3 has 12 amino acids. The CDR3 bases are TGTGCCAGCAGTGAATCTAGTTCCGAGCAGTACTTC. Translated: CASSESSSEQYF.

Turning to this clonotype: With a much larger clone just one base away, this may be a read error. Because it lacks the conserved phenylalanine or tryptophan at the end, this CDR3 is likely a read error. The V gene is TRBV20-1, the J gene TRBJ2-1, with 15 bases lining up with TRBD2. The germline CDR1 and CDR2 sequences are DFQATT and SNEGSKA (reference sequence). This CDR3 region has 17 residues. With 4 bases clipped from V and 1 base from J, the junction kept 5 bases outside the gene matches. As DNA, the CDR3 is TGCAGTGCTATGGGACTAGCGGGAGGTTTTTCCTACAATGAGCAGTTCCTC. Its translation: CSAMGLAGGFSYNEQFL.

This clonotype has only a few counts. V usage is TRBV11-2 and J usage is TRBJ1-2; weak D call: TRBD1 (6 bases). Germline V CDR1 and CDR2: SGHAT, FQNNGV. This CDR3 is 15 amino acids long. V gave up 5 bases and J gave up 4 bases, with 17 bases separating them. The CDR3 nucleotides read TGTGCCAGCAGCAGTCTTTGGAGGGGGTCCTATGGCTACACCTTC. It encodes CASSSLWRGSYGYTF.

Many counts were recorded for this clonotype. The V call is TRBV5-1, the J call TRBJ2-2; TRBD2 might be the D (6 bases). Looked up from germline, CDR1 is SGHRS and CDR2 is YFSETQ. The V and J ends lost 4 bases and 6 bases respectively, with 10 bases between them. The CDR3 is 13 amino acids. Here the CDR3 reads CASSTTSSGELFF. DNA of the CDR3: TGCGCCAGCAGCACCACTAGCTCCGGGGAGCTGTTTTTT.

This clonotype was recorded many times. The chain joins TRBV4-3 to TRBJ2-3; TRBD2 aligns across 15 bases. This CDR3 spans 18 amino acids. The trim removed 4 bases at V and 3 bases at J, leaving 8 bases unmatched. The germline gives CDR1 LGHNA, CDR2 YSLEER. The CDR3 region is CASSLRTSGRGSTDTQYF. CDR3 DNA: TGCGCCAGCAGCCTCCGGACTAGCGGGAGGGGATCGACAGATACGCAGTATTTT.

This clonotype has at least ten counts. J is TRBJ2-7 and V is TRBV6-5; no definite D call. Germline V gene lookup returns CDR1 MNHEY and CDR2 SVGAGI. The CDR3 contains 12 residues. Between the trimmed V and J ends, which lost 8 bases and 5 bases, there was a span of 13 bases. The chain's CDR3 is CASAPRPNEQYF. The CDR3, as DNA: TGTGCCAGCGCCCCTAGGCCGAACGAGCAGTACTTC.

This clonotype was detected only a few times. This sequence joins TRBV18 and TRBJ1-1, with D hard to call. The CDR3 spans 14 residues. V lost 3 bases to trimming and J lost 1 base, with 9 bases between them. From germline, CDR1 is KGHSH and CDR2 LQKENI. Here the CDR3 reads CASSPIGSNTEAFF. The CDR3 nucleotides read TGTGCCAGCTCACCGATAGGTTCGAACACTGAAGCTTTCTTT.

This chain links TRBV5-7 with TRBJ2-3, with D tentatively TRBD1 or TRBD2 (6 bases each). TRBV5-7 is recorded as an ORF, its role being uncertain. CDR3 length: 19 amino acids. Trimming removed 4 bases at V and 2 bases at J, with 26 bases between. In DNA form, the CDR3 reads TGTGCCAGCAGCCCTCGCCACGGGCGGGGAGTGGGGGCCACAGATACGCAGTATTTT. This sequence encodes CASSPRHGRGVGATDTQYF.

DNA for the CDR3: TGTGCCATCAGTGAGGGGGTTGGCGCCCGGCGGCGCGAGCAGTACTTC. It translates to CAISEGVGARRREQYF. The chain links TRBV10-3 to TRBJ2-7, with D uncertain. CDR3 length: 16 amino acids. In germline, CDR1 is ENHRY, CDR2 SYGVKD. With 2 bases removed from V and 6 bases from J, the gap between germline ends came to 20 bases.

This clonotype appeared many times. V is TRBV15 and J is TRBJ2-5; no reliable D call. This CDR3 contains 15 residues. The germline V and J ends were trimmed by 0 bases and 1 base, with 9 bases remaining between them. Germline lookup yields CDR1 LNHNV and CDR2 YYDKDF (reference sequence). The CDR3 DNA sequence: TGTGCCACCAGCAGAGATTTACAGCTCCAAGAGACCCAGTACTTC. Translated: CATSRDLQLQETQYF.

A remark on this clonotype: A much larger clonotype is one base distant, so this may be a read error. The V gene is TRBV6-1, the J gene TRBJ2-3; TRBD2 matches at 8 bases. The V segment lost 6 bases and the J segment 3 bases; nucleotides outside the gene matches: 8. The germline V gene has CDR1 MNHNS and CDR2 SASEGT. The CDR3 sequence is 15 residues long. This CDR3 is CASRAKTSETDTQYF. The CDR3 coding sequence is TGTGCCAGCAGGGCCAAGACTAGCGAGACAGATACGCAGTATTTT.

The chain combines TRBV6-2 or TRBV6-3 with TRBJ2-7; the D gene is possibly TRBD2 (6 bases). CDR3 length equals 16 residues. Trimming stripped 3 bases from V and 1 base from J, with 16 bases between. The germline CDR1 and CDR2 sequences are MNHEY and SVGEGT. DNA for the CDR3: TGTGCCAGCAGTTATTCTGCGGGGCTGCTTTCCTACGAGCAGTACTTC. It encodes CASSYSAGLLSYEQYF.

In this sample, this clonotype turned up many times. The chain links TRBV12-3 or TRBV12-4 to TRBJ2-1; TRBD1 aligns across 10 bases. V lost 8 bases and J lost 9; bases outside the gene matches: 10. CDR3 length equals 14 residues. The CDR3 sequence is CASAGQGLYGEQFF. The DNA of the CDR3 is TGTGCCAGCGCGGGACAGGGGTTATATGGTGAGCAGTTCTTC.

This clonotype was counted many times. The chain has TRBV6-5 and TRBJ2-1, with 10 bases matching TRBD1. This CDR3 region has 13 residues. The V segment lost 7 bases and the J segment 9 bases; nucleotides outside the gene matches: 6. Germline V gene data show CDR1 as MNHEY and CDR2 as SVGAGI. CDR3 DNA: TGTGCCAGCACTACGGACAGGGGGGTTGAGCAGTTCTTC. Encoded protein: CASTTDRGVEQFF.

This clonotype showed up just a few times. The V call is TRBV5-6, the J call TRBJ2-3; TRBD2 matches 8 bases. Germline CDR1 and CDR2: SGHDT and YYEEEE. V lost 4 bases to trimming and J lost 5 bases; unmatched junction nucleotides: 15. The CDR3 has 17 residues. CDR3 region: CASSPWVLREGRDTQYF. The CDR3 DNA reads as TGTGCCAGCAGCCCGTGGGTCCTTCGGGAGGGCCGAGATACGCAGTATTTT.

This clonotype was detected many times. The chain employs TRBV7-3 and TRBJ2-3; D might be TRBD1 or TRBD2, each matching 6 bases. V shed 5 bases and J shed 5 bases, with 17 bases lying between them. This CDR3 region has 15 residues. Germline values: CDR1 SGHTA, CDR2 FQGTGA. CDR3 amino acids: CASSPLGGGVDTQYF. In DNA form, the CDR3 reads TGTGCCAGCAGCCCTTTGGGGGGCGGGGTAGATACGCAGTATTTT.

Notes on this clonotype: One base away lies a much larger clone, so this may be a sequencing read error. V gene TRBV27 combines with J gene TRBJ2-3, with D unresolved. Germline lookup yields CDR1 MNHEY and CDR2 SMNVEV (reference sequence). The CDR3 has 13 residues. CDR3 region: CASSLRYTDTHYF. For the CDR3, the DNA is TGTGCCAGCAGTCTGCGTTACACAGATACGCATTATTTT.

This clonotype was recorded many times. The chain links TRBV5-1 to TRBJ2-1; 10 bases are shared with TRBD2. The germline CDR1 and CDR2 sequences are SGHRS and YFSETQ. The CDR3 is made up of 16 amino acids. V lost 4 bases and J lost 4; bases outside the gene matches: 8. The CDR3, as DNA: TGCGCCAGCAGCACATCAGCGGGAGGGACTTACAATGAGCAGTTCTTC. Its protein is CASSTSAGGTYNEQFF. The complete variable domain, with remaining parts taken from reference TRBV5-1 and TRBJ2-1, reads KAGVTQTPRYLIKTRGQQVTLSCSPISGHRSVSWYQQTPGQGLQFLFEYFSETQRNKGNFPGRFSGRQFSNSRSEMNVSTLELGDSALYLCASSTSAGGTYNEQFFGPGTRLTVL.